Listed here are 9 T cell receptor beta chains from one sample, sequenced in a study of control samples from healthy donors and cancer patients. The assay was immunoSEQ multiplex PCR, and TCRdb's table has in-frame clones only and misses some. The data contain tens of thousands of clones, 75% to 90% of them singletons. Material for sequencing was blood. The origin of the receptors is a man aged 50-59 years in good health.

CDR3 loop: CASSQEAVLNYNEQFF. In DNA, the CDR3 is TGCGCCAGCAGCCAAGAAGCGGTTTTAAACTACAATGAGCAGTTCTTC. The rearrangement links TRBV4-3 to TRBJ2-1, with TRBD2 as a possible D gene (5 bases). Germline V gives CDR1 LGHNA, CDR2 YSLEER. This CDR3 spans 16 amino acids. Trimming took off 0 bases at V and 3 bases at J, with 12 bases between the two ends.

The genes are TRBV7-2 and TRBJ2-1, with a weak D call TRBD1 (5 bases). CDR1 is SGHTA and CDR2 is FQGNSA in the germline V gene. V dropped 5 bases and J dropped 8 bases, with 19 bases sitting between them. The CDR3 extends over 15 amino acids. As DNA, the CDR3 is TGTGCCAGCAGCCCCGCCAGGGCTGGTAGGGATGAGCAGTTCTTC. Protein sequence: CASSPARAGRDEQFF.

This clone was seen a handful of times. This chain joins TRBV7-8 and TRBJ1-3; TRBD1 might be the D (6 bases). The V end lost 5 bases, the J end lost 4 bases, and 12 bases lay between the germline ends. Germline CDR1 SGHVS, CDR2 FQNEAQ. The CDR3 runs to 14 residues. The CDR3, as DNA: TGTGCCAGCAGCAAAGGGACATACGGAAACACCATATATTTT. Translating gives CASSKGTYGNTIYF.

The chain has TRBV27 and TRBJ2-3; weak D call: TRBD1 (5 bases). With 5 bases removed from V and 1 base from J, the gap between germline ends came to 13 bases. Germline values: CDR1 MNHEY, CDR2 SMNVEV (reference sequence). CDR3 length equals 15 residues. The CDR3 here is CASSAQGPGTDTQYF. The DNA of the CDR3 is TGTGCCAGCAGTGCCCAGGGCCCGGGCACAGATACGCAGTATTTT.

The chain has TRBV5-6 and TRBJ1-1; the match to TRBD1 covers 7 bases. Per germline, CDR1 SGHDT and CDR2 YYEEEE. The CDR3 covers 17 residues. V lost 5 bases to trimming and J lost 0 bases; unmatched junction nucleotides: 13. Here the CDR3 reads CASSFLGQAKMNTEAFF. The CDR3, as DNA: TGTGCCAGCAGTTTTTTAGGACAGGCGAAGATGAACACTGAAGCTTTCTTT.

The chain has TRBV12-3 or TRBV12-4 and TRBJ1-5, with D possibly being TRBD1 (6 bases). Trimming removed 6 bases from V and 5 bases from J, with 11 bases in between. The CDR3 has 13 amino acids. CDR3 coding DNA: TGTGCCAGCAGCGGGACAACTTATCAGCCCCAGCATTTT. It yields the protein CASSGTTYQPQHF.

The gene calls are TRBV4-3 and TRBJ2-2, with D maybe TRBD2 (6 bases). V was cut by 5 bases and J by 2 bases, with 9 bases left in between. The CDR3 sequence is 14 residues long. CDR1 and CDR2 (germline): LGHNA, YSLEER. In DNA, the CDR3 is TGCGCCAGCAGCAGTGGGACTAACACCGGGGAGCTGTTTTTT. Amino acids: CASSSGTNTGELFF.

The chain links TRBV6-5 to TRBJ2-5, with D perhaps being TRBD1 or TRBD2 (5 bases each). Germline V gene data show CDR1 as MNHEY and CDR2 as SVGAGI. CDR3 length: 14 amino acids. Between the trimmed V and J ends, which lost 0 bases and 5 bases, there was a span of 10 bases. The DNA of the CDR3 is TGTGCCAGCAGTTACTCGGGACCCCCGGAGACCCAGTACTTC. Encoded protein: CASSYSGPPETQYF.

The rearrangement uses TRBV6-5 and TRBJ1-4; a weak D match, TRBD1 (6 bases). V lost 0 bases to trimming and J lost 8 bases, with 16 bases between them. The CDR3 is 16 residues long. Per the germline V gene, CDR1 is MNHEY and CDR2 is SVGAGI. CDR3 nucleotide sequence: TGTGCCAGCAGTTACTCGATAGGGGGGAGTGGGGAAAAACTGTTTTTT. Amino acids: CASSYSIGGSGEKLFF.